This T cell receptor (beta chain) is from a study of T cells in localized non-small cell lung cancer. This table comes from immunoSEQ multiplex PCR, and its TCRdb copy is limited to in-frame clones, with some not included. The sample includes around 30,000 clones, about 90% of them seen just once. The CDR3 sequence is 14 residues long. V lost 0 bases to trimming and J lost 9 bases, with 13 bases between them. The germline V gene encodes CDR1 SGHRS and CDR2 YFSETQ. Regarding this clone: The antigen remains undetermined.

General study results and limits: Adjacent lung was found to contain a median about 62 of the top 100 tumor clones. Uninvolved adjacent lung, not tumor, had the highest T cell clonality.

This sample comprised peripheral blood mononuclear cells, obtained before any cancer treatment. This sequence originates from a woman aged 40-75 years with stage III lung adenocarcinoma. This chain links TRBV5-1 with TRBJ1-5; D is possibly TRBD1 (5 bases). This chain's CDR3 is CASSLVGRDSPQHF. CDR3 nucleotides: TGCGCCAGCAGCTTGGTGGGGCGGGACTCGCCCCAGCATTTT. Full variable domain (outside the CDR3, taken from reference TRBV5-1 and TRBJ1-5): KAGVTQTPRYLIKTRGQQVTLSCSPISGHRSVSWYQQTPGQGLQFLFEYFSETQRNKGNFPGRFSGRQFSNSRSEMNVSTLELGDSALYLCASSLVGRDSPQHFGDGTRLSIL.